The sequence of this TCR beta chain was determined in a study of response to subunit inactivated influenza vaccine. This CDR3 has 16 amino acids. Germline CDR1 and CDR2: SGHVS and FQNEAQ. With 1 base removed from V and 3 bases from J, the gap between germline ends came to 12 bases. Worth noting for this clonotype: Its target is not known.

Points from the study as a whole: The study's authors posited that every seasonal influenza vaccination enlists few new T cells.

TCRdb reprocessed the RT-PCR reads with MiXCR, giving one entry per CDR3 protein. The data contain more than 600,000 distinct CDR3 sequences, about a fifth of them singletons. The genes are TRBV7-8 and TRBJ2-2; D might be TRBD1 or TRBD2, each matching 6 bases. The sequences come from PBMCs from blood, collected more than 4 days after vaccination. This clonotype originated in a man aged 50 or older who received an inactivated influenza vaccine. CDR3 protein: CASSLVQGGYTGELFF. CDR3 in DNA: TGTGCCAGCAGCTTAGTACAGGGAGGTTACACCGGGGAGCTGTTTTTT.